Listed below are T cell receptor beta chains from one sample, sequenced in a study of T cell changes during pregnancy in multiple sclerosis. Assay used: immunoSEQ multiplex PCR; TCRdb lists only in-frame clones, some missing. The sample records 25,000 to 40,000 clones, around 90% being singletons. This material consisted of CD8+ T cells from peripheral blood mononuclear cells, taken before pregnancy. All receptors come from a female donor with multiple sclerosis, enrolled in a pregnancy study. The CDR3 runs from the conserved cysteine through the conserved F or W. The D gene is left open where the match is weak. The listing skips clone size in some rows; elsewhere it reads once, few, many or a size class.

.,TRBV9,TRBJ1-3,.,CASSVARGGNTIYF,TGTGCCAGCAGCGTAGCCAGGGGTGGAAACACCATATATTTT
.,TRBV4-3,TRBJ2-7,.,CASSQDPRGPTYEQYF,TGCGCCAGCAGCCAAGATCCGCGGGGCCCCACCTACGAGCAGTACTTC
TRBD1,TRBV7-9,TRBJ1-5,.,CASSLGDRGLNQPQHF,TGTGCCAGCAGCTTAGGGGACAGGGGCCTAAATCAGCCCCAGCATTTT
TRBD1,TRBV18,TRBJ2-7,once,CASSLPSGTGGTAEQYF,TGTGCCAGCTCACTTCCTTCCGGGACAGGGGGGACTGCCGAGCAGTACTTC
TRBD1,TRBV9,TRBJ2-3,.,CASSVDQGAADTQYF,TGTGCCAGCAGCGTCGATCAGGGGGCCGCAGATACGCAGTATTTT
.,TRBV9,TRBJ2-5,.,CASSVGPLQETQYF,TGTGCCAGCAGCGTAGGGCCCCTTCAAGAGACCCAGTACTTC
TRBD1,TRBV27,TRBJ2-2,.,CASSPGQGYTGELFF,TGTGCCAGCAGCCCGGGACAGGGTTACACCGGGGAGCTGTTTTTT
.,TRBV4-2,TRBJ2-7,.,CASSQDERGEGRDEQYF,TGTGCCAGCAGCCAAGATGAAAGGGGGGAGGGCCGGGACGAGCAGTACTTC
.,TRBV27,TRBJ1-5,.,CASSLYAGISNQPQHF,TGTGCCAGCAGTTTATACGCAGGAATTAGCAATCAGCCCCAGCATTTT
TRBD1,TRBV7-8,TRBJ1-4,once,CASSSETGATNEKLFF,TGTGCCAGCAGCTCAGAAACAGGGGCAACTAATGAAAAACTGTTTTTT
TRBD2,TRBV5-6,TRBJ2-7,.,CASSDSGGARHEQYF,TGTGCCAGCAGCGATAGCGGGGGGGCTCGTCACGAGCAGTACTTC
.,TRBV30,TRBJ1-1,.,CAWDDSIGTEAFF,TGTGCCTGGGACGACTCCATCGGCACTGAAGCTTTCTTT
TRBD2,TRBV4-2,TRBJ2-5,.,CASSQAGLREGREQYF,TGTGCCAGCAGCCAAGCGGGACTAAGGGAGGGGCGAGAACAGTACTTC
TRBD1,TRBV11-3,TRBJ2-7,.,CASSLAQWGTAYEQYF,TGTGCCAGCAGCTTAGCGCAGTGGGGGACAGCCTACGAGCAGTACTTC
TRBD1,TRBV7-8,TRBJ1-2,.,CASSLVTGGDGYTF,TGTGCCAGCAGCTTGGTGACAGGGGGCGATGGCTACACCTTC
TRBD2,TRBV7-8,TRBJ2-3,.,CASTGGGAPPTDTQYF,TGTGCCAGCACCGGCGGGGGGGCGCCACCCACAGATACGCAGTATTTT
TRBD2,TRBV29-1,TRBJ2-7,.,CSAYSGSNLYEQYF,TGCAGCGCTTATAGCGGGAGCAACCTCTACGAGCAGTACTTC
.,TRBV11-2,TRBJ2-1,.,CASSLGRDISYNEQFF,TGTGCCAGCAGCTTAGGCCGGGATATCTCCTACAATGAGCAGTTCTTC
TRBD1,TRBV6-4,TRBJ2-1,.,CASSMTGEFNNEQFF,TGTGCCAGCAGTATGACAGGGGAGTTTAACAATGAGCAGTTCTTC
.,TRBV7-9,TRBJ2-4,.,CASSEQGRNIQYF,TGTGCCAGCAGCGAACAGGGAAGAAACATTCAGTACTTC
TRBD2,TRBV27,TRBJ2-1,.,CASIEAGSSYNEQFF,TGTGCCAGCATTGAAGCGGGGAGCTCCTACAATGAGCAGTTCTTC
.,TRBV4-1,TRBJ1-5,.,CASSQSSGLYQPQHF,TGCGCCAGCAGCCAAAGCAGCGGACTTTATCAGCCCCAGCATTTT
.,TRBV5-1,TRBJ1-1,.,CASSLDHIGSTEAFF,TGCGCCAGCAGCTTGGACCATATTGGGAGCACTGAAGCTTTCTTT
.,TRBV27,TRBJ1-5,.,CASSFSGGQPQHF,TGTGCCAGCAGTTTTTCCGGCGGGCAGCCCCAGCATTTT
.,TRBV27,TRBJ2-7,.,CASSLDVGRSYEQYF,TGTGCCAGCAGTTTAGACGTGGGCAGATCCTACGAGCAGTACTTC
TRBD1,TRBV7-3,TRBJ2-1,.,CASSRTGGTYNEQFF,TGTGCCAGCAGCCGGACAGGGGGTACCTACAATGAGCAGTTCTTC